This TCR beta chain was profiled in a study of PD-1 blockade in mismatch repair-deficient tumors. This table comes from immunoSEQ multiplex PCR, and its TCRdb copy is limited to in-frame clones, with some not included. This table has roughly 13,000 clones, 65% to 90% appearing once. As to this clone: Its antigen is not known.

There are 16 residues in the CDR3. In germline, CDR1 is SGHDT, CDR2 YYEEEE. Trimming stripped 1 base from V and 8 bases from J, with 19 bases between. The time point is: identical approximately eleven-day culture without peptide (control). Every patient had mismatch repair deficiency by PCR or immunohistochemistry. Three pembrolizumab responders had their TCRs sequenced. Each of roughly seven ELISpot-reactive candidate peptides was used for approximately nine-day stimulation. The receptor's source is an adult with mismatch repair-deficient cancer. Sequences were derived from cells cultured in vitro, sampled from a patient treated with pembrolizumab. V and J are TRBV5-6 and TRBJ2-1; D is possibly TRBD2 (5 bases). The CDR3 coding sequence is TGTGCCAGCAGCTTGTTTCCAGCGGTACCGTCTGATGAGCAGTTCTTC. This encodes CASSLFPAVPSDEQFF.